The source of this T cell receptor (beta chain) is a study of glioma-infiltrating T cells after dendritic cell vaccination (dated by TCRdb to 2015 to 2016). Study-wide context: The cohort comprised about 15 glioblastoma patients from Phase I and II dendritic cell vaccination trials, 9 newly diagnosed and 6 with recurrent disease. Between the early 2000s and the early 2010s, patients were given autologous tumor lysate-pulsed dendritic cell vaccination. To make the vaccine, monocyte-derived dendritic cells were cultured for 7 to 8 days with IL-4 and GM-CSF and then pulsed overnight with autologous tumor lysate. Three intradermal dendritic cell vaccine injections were administered to patients at biweekly intervals in the arm below the axilla. In glioblastoma patients vaccinated with dendritic cells, deep sequencing of TCR beta CDR3 regions served to measure the amount of tumor-infiltrating lymphocytes and to compare repertoires between tumor and blood. TCR sequencing metrics, including TIL content and tumor-blood repertoire overlap, were correlated with survival after dendritic cell vaccination.

Concerning this clone itself: The antigen it recognizes is unknown. No much larger clone is present one base from it, and per-base qualities are unavailable.

Overall results and qualifications from the work: The cohort was small and heterogeneous, only a few patients had full blood and tumor sets, and even fewer had initial-recurrent tumor pairs. Longer time to progression and overall survival after dendritic cell vaccination were predicted by higher estimated pretreatment TIL content. TCR clonality showed no direct relationship with survival, which suggests that a diverse polyclonal response may be important. The TCR overlap response model with three groups was called speculative and said to need prospective validation.

For CDR1 and CDR2, the germline V gene lists SGDLS and YYNGEE. CDR3 length: 12 amino acids, cysteine to phenylalanine. The sequence is cut down to CDR3 DNA, 36 bases in frame from base 1. The germline ends are 8 bases apart after V is trimmed by 3 bases and J by 6 bases. The immunoSEQ assay amplified TCRB CDR3 regions from roughly 2 micrograms of genomic DNA, or from all available DNA when less than that amount was available. For multiplex PCR, 60 forward primers for TCR V beta segments and 13 reverse primers for J beta segments were used. To estimate reads per starting template, synthetic control templates were spiked into each sample at limiting dilution. The Illumina HiSeq System generated sequencing reads of 87 bp. The original methods were these. PCR and sequencing errors were removed by merging closely related sequences with a nearest neighbor algorithm. TCR overlap was defined as the percentage of unique tumor TCR beta sequences that were also found in the peripheral blood of the same patient. Sourced from immuneACCESS, this table was stored by TCRdb with only in-frame sequences that have V and J called. A share of the clones is absent; for the studies checked, an unresolved V gene accounts for under half, and the remainder has no known explanation. That table supplies the V and J calls and clone size; D and trimming were determined from the DNA. This sample is represented by over 75,000 clones; approximately 75% of them were singletons. Together, the top ten hold over 2% of the sample.

The time point label of this sample denotes: after dendritic cell vaccination, including at tumor progression/relapse. Patients were selected on the basis of adequate residual fresh-frozen tumor tissue and more than two years of available survival data. None of the glioblastoma patients carried an isocitrate dehydrogenase mutation, although molecular status otherwise varied. PBMC collection took place before vaccination, two weeks after the third vaccination, and at tumor progression if progression occurred. Genomic DNA was extracted with the Qiagen DNeasy Blood extraction Kit. The chain is assembled from TRBV9 and TRBJ2-3; no D gene call is confident. Specimen: blood, collected after dendritic cell vaccination. This TCR was sampled from a human donor with glioblastoma. The nucleotide sequence reads TGTGCCAGCAGCGCCTTTCGGGATACGCAGTATTTT. It codes for CASSAFRDTQYF.